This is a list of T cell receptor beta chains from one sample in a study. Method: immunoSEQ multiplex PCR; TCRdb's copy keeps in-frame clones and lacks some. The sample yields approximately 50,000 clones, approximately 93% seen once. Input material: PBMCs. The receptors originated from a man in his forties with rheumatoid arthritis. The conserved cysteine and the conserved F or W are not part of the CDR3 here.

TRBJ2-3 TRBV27 ASGKVAGSAGDTQY
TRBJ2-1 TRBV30 AWSVLRTSGSNEQF
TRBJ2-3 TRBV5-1 ASSPGQITDTQY
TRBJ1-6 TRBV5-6 ASSSPGTYSPLH
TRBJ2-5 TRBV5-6 ASSYGTPGGTQY
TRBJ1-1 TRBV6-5 ASSYSRTLNTEAF
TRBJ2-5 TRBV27 ASYSLTGAGETQY
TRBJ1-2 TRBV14 ASSPQETYGYT
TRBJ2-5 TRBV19 ASSPRPSGRKETQY
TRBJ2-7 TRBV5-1 ASSLGTGPYEQY
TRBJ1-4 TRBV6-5 ASRSGTGGNEKLF
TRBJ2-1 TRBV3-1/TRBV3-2 ASRPSGSYNEQF
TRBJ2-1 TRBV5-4 ASSLVGGEQF
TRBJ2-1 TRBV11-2 ASSLGRRIEEDEQF
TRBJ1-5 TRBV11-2 ASSVGPGSNQPQH
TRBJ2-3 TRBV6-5 ASSYFYTDTQY
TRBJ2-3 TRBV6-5 ASSIMGTDTQY
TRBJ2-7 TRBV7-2 ASSLGQGVPYEQY
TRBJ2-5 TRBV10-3 AISERTSGKETQY
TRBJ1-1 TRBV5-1 ASSFVGPALNTKAF
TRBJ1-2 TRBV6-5 ASSYDGGASGYT
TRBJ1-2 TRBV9 ASSPREGQYGGYT
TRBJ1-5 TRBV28 ASHLGTGGNQPQH
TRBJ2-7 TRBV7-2 ASSRTGTRSYEQY
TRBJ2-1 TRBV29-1 SVAYNEQF
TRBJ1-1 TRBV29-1 SVTTEALNTEAF
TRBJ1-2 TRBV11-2 ASSLDLGDYGYT
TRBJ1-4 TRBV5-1 ASSLQGRSDEKLF
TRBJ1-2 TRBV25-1 ASGDRYGYT
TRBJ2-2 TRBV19 ASSFSPGQANTGELF
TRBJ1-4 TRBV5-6 ASSLWGINEKLF
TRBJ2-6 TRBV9 ASEGSGANVLT
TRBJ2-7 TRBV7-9 ASSLGGTGSYEQY
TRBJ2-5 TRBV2 ASSGGGSRETQY
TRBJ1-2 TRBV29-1 SVQRTDLQGGYT
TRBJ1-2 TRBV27 ASSLLGHGRLNYGYT
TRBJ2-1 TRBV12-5 ASGSPSGGPSYNEQF
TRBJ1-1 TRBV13 ASSFDRGHTEAF
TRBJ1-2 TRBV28 ASSFLRGYT
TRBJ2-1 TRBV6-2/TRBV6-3 ASSPTGLSYNEQF
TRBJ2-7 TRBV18 ASSPRDSSAYEQY
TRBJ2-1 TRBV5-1 ASSSIQGNSYNEQF
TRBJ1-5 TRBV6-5 ASRKDLPQPQH
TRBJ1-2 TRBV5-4 ASSYGSGLKNYGYT
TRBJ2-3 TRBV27 ASSLPPEQADTQY
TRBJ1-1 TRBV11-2 ASSFPGGGTEAF
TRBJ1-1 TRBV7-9 ASSLGTQIPEAF